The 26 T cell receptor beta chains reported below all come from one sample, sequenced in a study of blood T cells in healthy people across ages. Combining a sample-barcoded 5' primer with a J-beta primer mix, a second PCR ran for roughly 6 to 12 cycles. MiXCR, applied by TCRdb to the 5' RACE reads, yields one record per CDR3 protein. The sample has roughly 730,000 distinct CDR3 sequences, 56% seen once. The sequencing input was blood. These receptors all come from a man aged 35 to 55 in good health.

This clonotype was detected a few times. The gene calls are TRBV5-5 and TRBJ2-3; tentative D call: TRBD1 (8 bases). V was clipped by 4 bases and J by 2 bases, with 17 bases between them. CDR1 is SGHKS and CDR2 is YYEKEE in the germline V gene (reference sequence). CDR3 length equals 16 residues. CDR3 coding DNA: TGTGCCAGCAGCCGGGGAGGGGACAGGAACACAGATACGCAGTATTTT. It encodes CASSRGGDRNTDTQYF. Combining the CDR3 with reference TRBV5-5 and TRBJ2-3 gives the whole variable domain DAGVTQSPTHLIKTRGQQVTLRCSPISGHKSVSWYQQVLGQGPQFIFQYYEKEERGRGNFPDRFSARQFPNYSSELNVNALLLGDSALYLCASSRGGDRNTDTQYFGPGTRLTVL.

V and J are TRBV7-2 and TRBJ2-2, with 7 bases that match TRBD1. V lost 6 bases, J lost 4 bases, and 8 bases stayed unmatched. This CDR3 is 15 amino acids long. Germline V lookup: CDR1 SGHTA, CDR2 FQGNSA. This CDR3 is CASSHGTDLTGELFF. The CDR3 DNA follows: TGTGCCAGCAGTCACGGGACAGACCTCACCGGGGAGCTGTTTTTT.

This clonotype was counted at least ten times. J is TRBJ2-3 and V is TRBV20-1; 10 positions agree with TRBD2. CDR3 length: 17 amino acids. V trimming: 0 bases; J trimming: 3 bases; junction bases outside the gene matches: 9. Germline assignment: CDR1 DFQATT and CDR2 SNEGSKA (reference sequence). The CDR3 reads CSARDWASGRRTDTQYF. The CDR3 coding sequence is TGCAGTGCTAGAGATTGGGCTAGCGGGAGACGGACAGATACGCAGTATTTT.

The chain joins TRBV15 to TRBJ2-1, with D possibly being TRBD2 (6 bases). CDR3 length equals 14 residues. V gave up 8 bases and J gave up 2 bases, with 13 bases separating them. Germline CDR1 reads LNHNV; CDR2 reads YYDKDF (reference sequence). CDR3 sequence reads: CATQQGGTYNEQFF. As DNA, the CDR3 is TGTGCCACCCAGCAGGGCGGGACCTACAATGAGCAGTTCTTC.

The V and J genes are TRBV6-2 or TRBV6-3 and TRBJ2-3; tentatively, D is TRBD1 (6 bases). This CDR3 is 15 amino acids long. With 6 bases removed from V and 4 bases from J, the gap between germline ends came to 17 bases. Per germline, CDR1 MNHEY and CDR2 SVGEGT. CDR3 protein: CASSYRTERPDTQYF. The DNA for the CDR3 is TGTGCCAGCAGCTACCGGACAGAGCGGCCAGATACGCAGTATTTT.

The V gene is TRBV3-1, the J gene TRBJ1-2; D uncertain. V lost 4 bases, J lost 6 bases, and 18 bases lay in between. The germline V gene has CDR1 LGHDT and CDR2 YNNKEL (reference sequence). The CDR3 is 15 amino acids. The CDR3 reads CASSPSPGDPDGYTF. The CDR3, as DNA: TGTGCCAGCAGCCCTTCCCCGGGAGACCCGGATGGCTACACCTTC.

The chain's CDR3 is CASSKVLRSGPENSYEQYF. The CDR3 DNA reads TGTGCCAGCAGCAAAGTCCTGCGCTCGGGCCCCGAAAATTCGTACGAGCAGTACTTC. This chain connects TRBV21-1 to TRBJ2-7; the table assigns TRBD2, which was not confirmed against the DNA. TRBV21-1 is described as a pseudogene. This CDR3 is 19 amino acids long.

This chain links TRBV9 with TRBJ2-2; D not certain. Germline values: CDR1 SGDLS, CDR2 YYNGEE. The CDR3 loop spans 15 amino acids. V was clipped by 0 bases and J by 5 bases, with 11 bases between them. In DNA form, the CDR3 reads TGTGCCAGCAGCGTAGAGTCAAGCCGTACCGGGGAGCTGTTTTTT. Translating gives CASSVESSRTGELFF. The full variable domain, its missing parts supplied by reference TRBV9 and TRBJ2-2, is DSGVTQTPKHLITATGQRVTLRCSPRSGDLSVYWYQQSLDQGLQFLIQYYNGEERAKGNILERFSAQQFPDLHSELNLSSLELGDSALYFCASSVESSRTGELFFGEGSRLTVL.

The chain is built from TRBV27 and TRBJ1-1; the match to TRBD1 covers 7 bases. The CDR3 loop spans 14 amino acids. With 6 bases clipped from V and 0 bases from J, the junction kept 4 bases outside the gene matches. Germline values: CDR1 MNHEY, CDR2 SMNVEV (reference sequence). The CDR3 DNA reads TGTGCCAGCAGCTTGACAGGGATGAACACTGAAGCTTTCTTT. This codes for CASSLTGMNTEAFF.

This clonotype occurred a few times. The CDR3 nucleotides are TGTGCCAGCAGCCCTGTCACAGATACGCAGTATTTT. This codes for CASSPVTDTQYF. This chain links TRBV7-2 with TRBJ2-3, with unresolved D. Germline V gives CDR1 SGHTA, CDR2 FQGNSA. Deletions cut 5 bases from V and 2 bases from J, with 5 bases between. This CDR3 is built from 12 residues.

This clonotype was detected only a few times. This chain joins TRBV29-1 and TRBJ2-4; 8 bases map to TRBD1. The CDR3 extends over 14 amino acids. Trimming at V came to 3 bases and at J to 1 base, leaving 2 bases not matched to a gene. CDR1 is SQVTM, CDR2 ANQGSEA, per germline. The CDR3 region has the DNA TGCAGCGTTGAGACAGGGGAGGCCAAAAACATTCAGTACTTC. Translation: CSVETGEAKNIQYF.

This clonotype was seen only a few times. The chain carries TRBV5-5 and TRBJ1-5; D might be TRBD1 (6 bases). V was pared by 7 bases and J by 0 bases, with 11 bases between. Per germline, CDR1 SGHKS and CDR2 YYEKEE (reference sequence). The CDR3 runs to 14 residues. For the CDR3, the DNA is TGTGCCAGCGAGGGGGGTTTTAGCAATCAGCCCCAGCATTTT. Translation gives CASEGGFSNQPQHF. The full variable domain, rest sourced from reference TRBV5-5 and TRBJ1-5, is DAGVTQSPTHLIKTRGQQVTLRCSPISGHKSVSWYQQVLGQGPQFIFQYYEKEERGRGNFPDRFSARQFPNYSSELNVNALLLGDSALYLCASEGGFSNQPQHFGDGTRLSIL.

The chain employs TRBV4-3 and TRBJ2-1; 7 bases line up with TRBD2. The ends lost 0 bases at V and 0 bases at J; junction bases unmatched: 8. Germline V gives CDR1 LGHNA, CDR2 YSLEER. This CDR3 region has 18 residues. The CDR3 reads CASSQDEHGTTSYNEQFF. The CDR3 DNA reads TGCGCCAGCAGCCAAGATGAACATGGGACTACCTCCTACAATGAGCAGTTCTTC.

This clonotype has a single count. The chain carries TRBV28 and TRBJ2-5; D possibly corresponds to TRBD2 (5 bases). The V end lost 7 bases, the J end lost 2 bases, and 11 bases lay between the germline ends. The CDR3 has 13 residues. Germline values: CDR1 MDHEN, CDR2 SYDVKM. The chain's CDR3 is CASNLGGQETQYF. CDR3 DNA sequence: TGTGCCAGCAATTTGGGCGGGCAAGAGACCCAGTACTTC.

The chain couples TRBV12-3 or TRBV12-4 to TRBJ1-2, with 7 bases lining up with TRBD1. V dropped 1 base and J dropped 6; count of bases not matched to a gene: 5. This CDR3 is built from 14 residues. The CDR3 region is CASSLGGRGHGYTF. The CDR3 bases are TGTGCCAGCAGTTTAGGAGGGAGGGGGCATGGCTACACCTTC.

DNA of the CDR3: TGTGCCAGCAGCTTAGAGCCAGGGATGTCCTACGAGCAGTACTTC. Its translation is CASSLEPGMSYEQYF. V and J are TRBV7-9 and TRBJ2-7, with D perhaps TRBD1 (5 bases). The length of the CDR3 is 15 residues. The germline V gene encodes CDR1 SEHNR and CDR2 FQNEAQ (reference sequence). V shed 1 base and J shed 1 base, with 11 bases lying between them.

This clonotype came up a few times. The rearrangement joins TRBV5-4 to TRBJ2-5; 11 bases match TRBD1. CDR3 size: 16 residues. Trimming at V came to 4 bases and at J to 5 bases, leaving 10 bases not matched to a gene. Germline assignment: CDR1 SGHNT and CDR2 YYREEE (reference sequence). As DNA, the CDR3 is TGTGCCAGCAGCCAAACTAGGACAGGGGGCGAGGAGACCCAGTACTTC. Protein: CASSQTRTGGEETQYF. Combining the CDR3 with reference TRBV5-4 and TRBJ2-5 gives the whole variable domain ETGVTQSPTHLIKTRGQQVTLRCSSQSGHNTVSWYQQALGQGPQFIFQYYREEENGRGNFPPRFSGLQFPNYSSELNVNALELDDSALYLCASSQTRTGGEETQYFGPGTRLLVL.

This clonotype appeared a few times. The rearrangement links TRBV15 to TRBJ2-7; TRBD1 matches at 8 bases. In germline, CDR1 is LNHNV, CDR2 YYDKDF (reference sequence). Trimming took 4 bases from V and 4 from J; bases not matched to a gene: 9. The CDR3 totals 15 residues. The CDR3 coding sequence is TGTGCCACCAGCATGGGACAGGAGGAGCCTTACGAGCAGTACTTC. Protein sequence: CATSMGQEEPYEQYF.

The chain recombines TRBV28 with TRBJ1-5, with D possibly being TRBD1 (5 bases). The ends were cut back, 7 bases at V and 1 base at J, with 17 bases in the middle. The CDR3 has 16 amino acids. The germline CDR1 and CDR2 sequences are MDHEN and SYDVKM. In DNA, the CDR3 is TGTGCCAGCAATCCTCCGGGGCGCGGGAGCAATCAGCCCCAGCATTTT. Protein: CASNPPGRGSNQPQHF.

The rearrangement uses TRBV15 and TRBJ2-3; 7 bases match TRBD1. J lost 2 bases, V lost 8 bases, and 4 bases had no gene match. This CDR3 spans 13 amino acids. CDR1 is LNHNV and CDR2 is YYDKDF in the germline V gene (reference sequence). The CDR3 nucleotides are TGTGCCACCGGAAGGGGGCTCACAGATACGCAGTATTTT. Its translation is CATGRGLTDTQYF.

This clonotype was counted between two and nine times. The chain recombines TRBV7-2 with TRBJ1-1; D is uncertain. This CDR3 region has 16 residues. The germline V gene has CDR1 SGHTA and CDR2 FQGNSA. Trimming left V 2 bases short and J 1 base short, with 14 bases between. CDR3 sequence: CASSLPSVLGNTEAFF. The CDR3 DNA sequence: TGTGCCAGCAGCTTACCATCAGTGTTGGGGAACACTGAAGCTTTCTTT.

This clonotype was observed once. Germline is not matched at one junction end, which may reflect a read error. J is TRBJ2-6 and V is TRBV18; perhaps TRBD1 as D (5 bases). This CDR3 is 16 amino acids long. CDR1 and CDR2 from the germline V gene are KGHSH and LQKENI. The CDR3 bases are TGTGCCAGCTCACCACAGTCAGGCGCTGGGGCCAACGTCCTGGCTTTC. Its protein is CASSPQSGAGANVLAF.

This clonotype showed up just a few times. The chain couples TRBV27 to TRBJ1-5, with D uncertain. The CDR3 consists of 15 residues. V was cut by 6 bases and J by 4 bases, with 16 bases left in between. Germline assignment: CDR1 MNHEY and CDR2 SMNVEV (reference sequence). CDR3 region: CASSPNRDRNQPQHF. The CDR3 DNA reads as TGTGCCAGCAGCCCAAACCGGGATCGAAATCAGCCCCAGCATTTT.

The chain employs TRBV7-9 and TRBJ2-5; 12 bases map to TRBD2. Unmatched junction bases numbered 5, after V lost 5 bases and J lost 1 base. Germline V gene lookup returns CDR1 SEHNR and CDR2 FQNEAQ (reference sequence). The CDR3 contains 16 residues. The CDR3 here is CASSPLAGGPQETQYF. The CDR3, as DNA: TGTGCCAGCAGCCCTCTAGCGGGAGGGCCCCAAGAGACCCAGTACTTC.

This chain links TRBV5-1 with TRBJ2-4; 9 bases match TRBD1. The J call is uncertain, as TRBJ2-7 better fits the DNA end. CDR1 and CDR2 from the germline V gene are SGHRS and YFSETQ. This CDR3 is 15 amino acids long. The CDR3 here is CASSLQTGGTYEQYF. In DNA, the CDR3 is TGCGCCAGCAGCCTTCAGACAGGGGGTACCTACGAGCAGTACTTC.

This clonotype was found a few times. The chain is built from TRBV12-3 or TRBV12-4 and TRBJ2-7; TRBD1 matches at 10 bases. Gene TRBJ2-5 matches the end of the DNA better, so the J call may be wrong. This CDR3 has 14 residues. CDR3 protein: CASSRDRGIKTQYF. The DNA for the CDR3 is TGTGCCAGTTCCCGGGACAGGGGTATAAAGACCCAGTACTTC.